This T cell receptor beta chain derives from a study of cytomegalovirus exposure and HLA in healthy donors. Per germline, CDR1 MNHEY and CDR2 SVGAGI. V was trimmed by 5 bases and J by 6 bases, leaving 17 bases between them. The CDR3 sequence is 15 residues long. Points on this clone: Its antigen remains unidentified.

Study observations and caveats: Donor immune exposure was known only as CMV serostatus. Later analysis revealed greater clonal expansion in HLA-associated TCR beta chains than in equally common others.

Primers: 60 Vbeta forward and 13 Jbeta reverse. Sequenced by immunoSEQ multiplex PCR; TCRdb stores in-frame clones only, minus some. This listing includes 150,000 to 200,000 clones. Sequencing was performed on PBMCs. The chain links TRBV6-5 to TRBJ1-5; D is possibly TRBD1 (5 bases). The clonotype comes from a woman younger than 35 in good health and CMV-seropositive. The CDR3 sequence is CASSRGSGRSQPQHF. For the CDR3, the DNA is TGTGCCAGCAGTCGCGGGTCAGGGAGGAGTCAGCCCCAGCATTTT.